The next 5 T cell receptor beta chains were all read from a single sample in a study of Ad26.COV2.S vaccination and SARS-CoV-2 variants. Noted treatment: 19 received Ad26.COV2.S at low or high dose, single or two shots; 5 received placebo; per-sample allocation not given. Collection of samples fell on day 63 after the first vaccine or placebo injection. Using immunoSEQ multiplex PCR, the repertoire was profiled, and TCRdb retains in-frame clones only, with some absent. The sample shows around 300,000 clones, about 88% of them seen only once. The sequencing used peripheral blood, collected in a trial of Ad26.COV2.S vaccine versus placebo. Receptor source: a person between 18 and 65 years old who received the Ad26.COV2.S COVID-19 vaccine or a placebo.

This chain connects TRBV28 to TRBJ1-1; the D gene is possibly TRBD1 (6 bases). Germline CDR1 and CDR2: MDHEN and SYDVKM. The CDR3 has 15 amino acids. The ends were cut back, 6 bases at V and 0 bases at J, with 14 bases in the middle. The CDR3 here is CASSPTTGMNTEAFF. Written as DNA, the CDR3 is TGTGCCAGCAGCCCCACGACAGGTATGAACACTGAAGCTTTCTTT.

This chain uses TRBV6-1 with TRBJ1-4; 8 bases map to TRBD1. The junction had 7 bases not matched to a gene; V was cut back by 4 bases and J by 0 bases. Germline lookup yields CDR1 MNHNS and CDR2 SASEGT. The CDR3 spans 17 residues. The CDR3: CASSASTGASTNEKLFF. The CDR3 nucleotides are TGTGCCAGCAGTGCCTCGACAGGGGCCTCAACTAATGAAAAACTGTTTTTT.

This rearrangement joins TRBV2 to TRBJ2-2, with TRBD1 matching over 7 bases. Germline V lookup: CDR1 SNHLY, CDR2 FYNNEI. CDR3 size: 14 residues. V gave up 8 bases and J gave up 1 base; unmatched junction bases: 4. CDR3: CASRRTGNTGELFF. The CDR3 coding sequence is TGTGCCAGCCGCAGGACAGGGAACACCGGGGAGCTGTTTTTT.

J is TRBJ2-3 and V is TRBV5-1; 10 positions agree with TRBD1. This CDR3 comprises 15 residues. With V trimmed by 0 bases and J by 5 bases, 3 bases remained unmatched. From germline, CDR1 is SGHRS and CDR2 YFSETQ. The CDR3 nucleotides read TGCGCCAGCAGCTTGGGGGGACAGGGGATAGATACGCAGTATTTT. It yields the protein CASSLGGQGIDTQYF.

This sequence joins TRBV19 and TRBJ1-5; weak D call: TRBD1 (5 bases). Germline CDR1 reads LNHDA; CDR2 reads SQIVND (reference sequence). The CDR3 consists of 16 residues. The V gene lost 0 bases and the J gene lost 7 bases, with 16 bases spanning the gap. The DNA for the CDR3 is TGTGCCAGTAGTATAGAGGTCAGGGAAATGGTACAGCCCCAGCATTTT. Protein sequence: CASSIEVREMVQPQHF.